This is a list of T cell receptor beta chains from one sample in a study of vaccination and CD4 T cells after COVID-19. Their specific antigens are unknown. TCRdb ran MiXCR on the PCR reads and lists one entry per CDR3 protein. The data show about 10,000 distinct CDR3 sequences, around two fifths seen once. The sequencing sample was made of CD4+ T cells from blood, cultured in vitro. These receptors originate from a human donor who had recovered from COVID-19. Both conserved end residues are part of each CDR3. Each record gives: J gene, D gene, clone size, V gene, CDR3 DNA, CDR3 protein. A D gene is named only where the DNA matches it firmly. A row's size may be missing; if present it is once, few, many or a size class.

TRBJ1-1,NA,NA,TRBV12-3/TRBV12-4,TGTGCCAGCTCGCCACCTCTCCCCTACAATTTGGTTTTCTTT,CASSPPLPYNLVFF
TRBJ1-2,TRBD1,few,TRBV6-1,TGTGCCAGCACTGAACGGGACAGGGGGTACTATGGCTACACCTTC,CASTERDRGYYGYTF
TRBJ1-6,NA,NA,TRBV6-5,TGTGCCAGCAGTTACTCGATGGGCAGGGGAATATCACCCCTCCACTTT,CASSYSMGRGISPLHF
TRBJ1-4,TRBD1,NA,TRBV7-9,TGTGCCAGCAGCCATACGGGACAGGGATTAAATGAAAAACTGTTTTTT,CASSHTGQGLNEKLFF
TRBJ1-1,NA,NA,TRBV5-6,TGTGCCAGCAGCTTCATCAAGGGGAACACTGAAGCTTTCTTT,CASSFIKGNTEAFF
TRBJ2-3,NA,few,TRBV12-3/TRBV12-4,TGTGCCAGCAGCTTAGCGGCAGATACGCAGTATTTT,CASSLAADTQYF
TRBJ2-5,TRBD2,NA,TRBV4-3,TGCGCCAGCAGCCAAGGGGATAGCGGGGCTCAAGAGACCCAGTACTTC,CASSQGDSGAQETQYF
TRBJ1-1,TRBD1,NA,TRBV6-2/TRBV6-3,TGTGCCAGCAGTCCCATGGGACAGGGGGCCACTGAAGCTTTCTTT,CASSPMGQGATEAFF
TRBJ1-2,TRBD1,few,TRBV19,TGTGCCAGTAGTAACCCCCTACGACAGGGCCGCGCTGGCTACACCTTC,CASSNPLRQGRAGYTF
TRBJ1-5,NA,NA,TRBV20-1,TGCAGTGCTCAGTCAACGGGCAATCAGCCCCAGCATTTT,CSAQSTGNQPQHF
TRBJ1-6,NA,NA,TRBV6-1,TGTGCCACGCCTGGTTGGGGGGACCATTATAATTCACCCCTCCACTTT,CATPGWGDHYNSPLHF
TRBJ2-3,TRBD1,NA,TRBV27,TGTGCCAGCAGTTTATGGTCAGGGGGAAGAACAGATACGCAGTATTTT,CASSLWSGGRTDTQYF
TRBJ2-2,NA,NA,TRBV5-5,TGTGCCAGCAGCTTCGAAGGGGGAGCCAACACCGGGGAGCTGTTTTTT,CASSFEGGANTGELFF
TRBJ2-7,TRBD2,NA,TRBV12-3/TRBV12-4,TGTGCCAGCAGTCCTACTAGCGGGGCCTACGAGCAGTACTTC,CASSPTSGAYEQYF
TRBJ1-2,NA,NA,TRBV5-4,TGTGCCAGCAGCTTACCCAGGGGCAATTATGGCTACACCTTC,CASSLPRGNYGYTF
TRBJ1-2,NA,few,TRBV20-1,TGCAGTGCTAGAGTAACGGTAACGGGGGATGGAGGCTACACCTTC,CSARVTVTGDGGYTF
TRBJ2-3,NA,NA,TRBV27,TGTGCCAGCAGTTTTTCGTTCGCCGCAGATACGCAGTATTTT,CASSFSFAADTQYF
TRBJ2-2,TRBD1,NA,TRBV5-4,TGTGCCAGCAGCTCCCCGACAGGGAGCACCGGGGAGCTGTTTTTT,CASSSPTGSTGELFF
TRBJ1-2,NA,few,TRBV27,TGTGCCAGCAGTTACCTCCGTTCTGCCGGCTACACCTTC,CASSYLRSAGYTF
TRBJ1-6,NA,NA,TRBV20-1,TGCAGTGCTAAGCCGACCCTTGGTTCACCCCTCCACTTT,CSAKPTLGSPLHF
TRBJ2-2,NA,NA,TRBV6-1,TGTGCCAGCAGAATAGCCGGGGCGCTTACCGGGGAGCTGTTTTTT,CASRIAGALTGELFF
TRBJ1-1,NA,NA,TRBV5-6,TGTGCCAGCAGCTTCGTGGGCATGAACACTGAAGCTTTCTTT,CASSFVGMNTEAFF
TRBJ2-3,TRBD1,NA,TRBV20-1,TGCAGTGCTAGAGAAGTAGGGGGCCCAGATACGCAGTATTTT,CSAREVGGPDTQYF
TRBJ2-5,NA,NA,TRBV25-1,TGTGCCAGCAGTGAGAGGGGGTTCCGGGAGACCCAGTACTTC,CASSERGFRETQYF
TRBJ1-1,NA,NA,TRBV19,TGTGCCAGTAGACCCGAACATGTTGCTTTCACTGAAGCTTTCTTT,CASRPEHVAFTEAFF
TRBJ1-5,NA,NA,TRBV5-6,TGTGCCAGCAGCCTGGACAGTAGCAATCAGCCCCAGCATTTT,CASSLDSSNQPQHF
TRBJ2-3,NA,few,TRBV7-9,TGTGCCAGCAGACAATGGCGGGGGCTTAGCACAGATACGCAGTATTTT,CASRQWRGLSTDTQYF
TRBJ2-5,NA,few,TRBV15,TGTGCCACCAGCAGAGATCTGACGGCACGGGAGACCCAGTACTTC,CATSRDLTARETQYF
TRBJ2-1,TRBD2,NA,TRBV6-2/TRBV6-3,TGTGCCAGCAGGTTTAGCGGGGGGGCTTACAATGAGCAGTTCTTC,CASRFSGGAYNEQFF
TRBJ2-2,TRBD1,few,TRBV2,TGTGCCAGCATGCCGGGACAGGGTATCACCGGGGAGCTGTTTTTT,CASMPGQGITGELFF
TRBJ2-3,NA,NA,TRBV20-1,TGCAGTGCTAGATTTTACTCTGTAAGCACAGATACGCAGTATTTT,CSARFYSVSTDTQYF
TRBJ2-1,NA,NA,TRBV9,TGTGCCAGCAGCCCGAGGAGGGCAGCCCAAGCCTACAATGAGCAGTTCTTC,CASSPRRAAQAYNEQFF
TRBJ2-2,TRBD2,few,TRBV20-1,TGCAGTGCTGGACTAGCGGGGTTCACCGGGGAGCTGTTTTTT,CSAGLAGFTGELFF
TRBJ1-1,TRBD1,few,TRBV6-1,TGTGCCAGCAGTCGGGACAGCCACACTGAAGCTTTCTTT,CASSRDSHTEAFF
TRBJ2-5,NA,few,TRBV10-3,TGTGCCATCAGTGAGGCGGGGAACCCTGAAGAGACCCAGTACTTC,CAISEAGNPEETQYF
TRBJ2-1,TRBD2,NA,TRBV6-2/TRBV6-3,TGTGCCACGCTACTACGCGTCAGCGGGGCTCACAATGAGCAGTTCTTC,CATLLRVSGAHNEQFF
TRBJ2-1,TRBD2,few,TRBV10-3,TGTGCCATCAGTGAAGCGGGGGCTGACAATGAGCAGTTCTTC,CAISEAGADNEQFF
TRBJ1-1,NA,NA,TRBV19,TGTGCCAGCCGGAGGGGGGGAGAGACTGAAGCTTTCTTT,CASRRGGETEAFF
TRBJ2-2,NA,few,TRBV7-8,TGTGCCAGCAGCTCTAGAACCGTCACCGGGGAGCTGTTTTTT,CASSSRTVTGELFF
TRBJ1-1,NA,few,TRBV7-9,TGTGCCAGCAGCGGTAGCCGGGCTTTCTTT,CASSGSRAFF
TRBJ2-7,NA,NA,TRBV5-1,TGCGCCAGCAGCTTGGAGGCCAGGCTCTACGAGCAGTACTTC,CASSLEARLYEQYF
TRBJ2-7,NA,NA,TRBV5-1,TGCGCCAGCTTCTCCGGAGGGTTGCAGTACTTC,CASFSGGLQYF
TRBJ2-5,NA,few,TRBV20-1,TGCAGTGCTAGAGCCGAAAGTCGGGGCCAGTACTTC,CSARAESRGQYF
TRBJ2-7,TRBD2,NA,TRBV20-1,TGCAGTGCTCCGTATAGCGGGGGGGCCGAGCAGTACTTC,CSAPYSGGAEQYF